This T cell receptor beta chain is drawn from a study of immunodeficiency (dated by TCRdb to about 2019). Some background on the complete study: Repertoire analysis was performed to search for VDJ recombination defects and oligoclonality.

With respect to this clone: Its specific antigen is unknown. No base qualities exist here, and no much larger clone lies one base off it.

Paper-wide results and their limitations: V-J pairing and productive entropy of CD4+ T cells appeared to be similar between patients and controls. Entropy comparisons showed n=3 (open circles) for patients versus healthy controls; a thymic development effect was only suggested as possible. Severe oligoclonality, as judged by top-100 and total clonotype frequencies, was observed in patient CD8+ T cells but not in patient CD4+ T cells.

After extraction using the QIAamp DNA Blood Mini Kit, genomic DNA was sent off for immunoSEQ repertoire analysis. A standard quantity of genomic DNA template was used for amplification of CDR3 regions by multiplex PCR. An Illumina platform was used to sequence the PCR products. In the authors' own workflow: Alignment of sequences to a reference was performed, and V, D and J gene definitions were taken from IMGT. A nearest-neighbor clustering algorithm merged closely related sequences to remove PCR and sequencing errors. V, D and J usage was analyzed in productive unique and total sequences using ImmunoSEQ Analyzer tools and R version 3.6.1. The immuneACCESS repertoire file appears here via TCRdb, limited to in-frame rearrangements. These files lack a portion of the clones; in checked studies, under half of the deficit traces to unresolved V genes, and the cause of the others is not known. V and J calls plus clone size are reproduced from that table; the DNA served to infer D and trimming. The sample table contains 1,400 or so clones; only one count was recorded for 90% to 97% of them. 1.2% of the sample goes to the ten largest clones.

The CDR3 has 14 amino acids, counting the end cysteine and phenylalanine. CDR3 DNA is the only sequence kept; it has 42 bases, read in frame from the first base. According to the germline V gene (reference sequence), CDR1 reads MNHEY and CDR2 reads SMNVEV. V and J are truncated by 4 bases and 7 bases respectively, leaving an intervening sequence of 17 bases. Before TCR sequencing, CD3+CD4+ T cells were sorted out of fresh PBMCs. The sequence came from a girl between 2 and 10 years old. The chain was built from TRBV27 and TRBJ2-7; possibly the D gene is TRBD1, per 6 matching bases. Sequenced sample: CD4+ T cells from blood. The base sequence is TGTGCCAGCAGTTCCTACCCCGACAGGAGGGAGCAGTACTTC. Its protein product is CASSSYPDRREQYF.